The clone carrying this TCR beta chain was seen only once. This sample is drawn from a study of blood T cell repertoires in COVID-19. Study details: The analysed material was cDNA or gDNA that came from T cells, B-cell-depleted T cells, or PBMCs.

Using immunoSEQ multiplex PCR, the repertoire was profiled, and TCRdb retains in-frame clones only, with some absent. The table records about 54,000 clones, around 90% of them present only once. Germline CDR1 and CDR2: SGHDT and YYEEEE. The CDR3 sequence is 14 residues long. The V gene end was trimmed by 5 bases and the J gene end by 4 bases; junction bases not matched to a gene: 6. This clonotype originated in a human donor in a cohort sampled during active COVID-19. This sequence joins TRBV5-6 and TRBJ1-1, with TRBD1 identical over 9 bases. The specimen sequenced was peripheral blood. CDR3 region: CASSRQGVSTEAFF. CDR3 bases: TGTGCCAGCAGTAGACAGGGGGTCAGCACTGAAGCTTTCTTT.